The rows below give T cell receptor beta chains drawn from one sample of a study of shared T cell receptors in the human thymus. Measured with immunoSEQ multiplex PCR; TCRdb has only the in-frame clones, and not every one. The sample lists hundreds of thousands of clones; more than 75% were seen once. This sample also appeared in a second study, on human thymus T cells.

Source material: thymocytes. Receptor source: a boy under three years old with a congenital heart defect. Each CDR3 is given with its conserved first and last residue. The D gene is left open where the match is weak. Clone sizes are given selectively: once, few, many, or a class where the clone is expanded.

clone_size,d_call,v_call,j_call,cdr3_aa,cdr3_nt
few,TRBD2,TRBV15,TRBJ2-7,CATSRDGKREYEQYF,TGTGCCACCAGCAGAGATGGAAAGCGGGAGTACGAGCAGTACTTC
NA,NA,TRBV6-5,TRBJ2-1,CATMDSSYNEQFF,TGTGCCACCATGGACAGCTCCTACAATGAGCAGTTCTTC
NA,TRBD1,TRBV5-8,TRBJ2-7,CASSWLPPGQTYEQYF,TGTGCCAGCAGCTGGCTGCCTCCGGGACAGACTTACGAGCAGTACTTC
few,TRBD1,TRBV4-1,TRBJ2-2,CASSQGGQGNTGELFF,TGCGCCAGCAGCCAAGGGGGACAGGGGAACACCGGGGAGCTGTTTTTT
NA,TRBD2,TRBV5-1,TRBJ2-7,CASSGTGLAVSYEQYF,TGCGCCAGCAGCGGAACGGGACTAGCGGTTTCCTACGAGCAGTACTTC
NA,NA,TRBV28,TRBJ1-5,CASSHQGSEQPQHF,TGTGCCAGCAGTCACCAGGGAAGTGAGCAGCCCCAGCATTTT
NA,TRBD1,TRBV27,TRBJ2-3,CASSWIGTGGRSSVTDTQYF,TGTGCCAGCAGTTGGATCGGGACAGGGGGCCGTAGTAGCGTCACAGATACGCAGTATTTT
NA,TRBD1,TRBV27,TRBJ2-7,CASSSPGQLSEQYF,TGTGCCAGCAGTTCCCCGGGACAGCTCTCCGAGCAGTACTTC
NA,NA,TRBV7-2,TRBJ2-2,CASSLSTRFTNTGELFF,TGTGCCAGCAGCTTATCAACCCGGTTCACTAACACCGGGGAGCTGTTTTTT
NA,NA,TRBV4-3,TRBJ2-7,CASSQAADSGGSYEQYF,TGCGCCAGCAGCCAAGCCGCCGACAGCGGAGGGTCCTACGAGCAGTACTTC
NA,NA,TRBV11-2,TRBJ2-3,CASSLALLTTDTQYF,TGTGCCAGCAGCTTAGCGTTACTAACCACAGATACGCAGTATTTT
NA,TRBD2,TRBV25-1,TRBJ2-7,CASSESGLAGPPYEQYF,TGTGCCAGCAGTGAATCGGGACTAGCGGGTCCTCCCTACGAGCAGTACTTC
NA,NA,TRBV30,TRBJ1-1,CAWSLETGRNTEAFF,TGTGCCTGGAGCCTCGAAACAGGGAGGAACACTGAAGCTTTCTTT
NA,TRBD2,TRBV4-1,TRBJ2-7,CASSQDGGRAEQYF,TGCGCCAGCAGCCAAGATGGCGGGAGGGCTGAGCAGTACTTC
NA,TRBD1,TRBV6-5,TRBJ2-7,CASSYSDRGYEQYF,TGTGCCAGCAGTTACTCGGACAGGGGATACGAGCAGTACTTC
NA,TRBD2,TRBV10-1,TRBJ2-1,CASSDLLAGDFYNEQFF,TGCGCCAGCAGTGACCTCTTGGCGGGAGATTTCTACAATGAGCAGTTCTTC
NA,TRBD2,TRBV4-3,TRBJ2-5,CASSQGGGQETQYF,TGCGCCAGCAGCCAGGGGGGGGGCCAAGAGACCCAGTACTTC
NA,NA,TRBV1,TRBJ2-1,CTSSQEGPLSYNEQFF,TGCACCAGCAGCCAAGAGGGGCCCCTCTCCTACAATGAGCAGTTCTTC
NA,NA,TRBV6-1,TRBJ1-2,CASTADTLLGDGYTF,TGTGCCAGCACGGCAGATACCCTTTTGGGCGATGGCTACACCTTC
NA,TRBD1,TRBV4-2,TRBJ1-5,CASSPGKQGADRNQPQHF,TGTGCCAGCAGCCCAGGGAAACAGGGGGCGGACCGAAATCAGCCCCAGCATTTT
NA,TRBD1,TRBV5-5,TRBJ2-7,CASSCLTGECYEQYF,TGTGCCAGCAGCTGTCTAACAGGGGAGTGCTACGAGCAGTACTTC
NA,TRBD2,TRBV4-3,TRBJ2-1,CASSQVRVFAGGTYNEQFF,TGCGCCAGCAGCCAAGTGAGGGTATTCGCGGGAGGGACCTACAATGAGCAGTTCTTC
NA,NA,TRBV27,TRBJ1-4,CASSPQSSETTNEKLFF,TGTGCCAGCAGTCCCCAGTCGAGCGAGACAACTAATGAAAAACTGTTTTTT
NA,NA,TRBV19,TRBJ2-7,CASRGQGDHEQYF,TGTGCCAGCCGGGGGCAGGGGGACCACGAGCAGTACTTC
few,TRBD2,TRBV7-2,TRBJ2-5,CASSPEHLAGSSQETQYF,TGTGCCAGCAGCCCCGAGCACCTAGCGGGAAGCTCCCAAGAGACCCAGTACTTC
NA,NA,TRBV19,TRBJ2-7,CASSIFVSSYEQYF,TGTGCCAGTAGTATCTTCGTGAGCTCCTACGAGCAGTACTTC
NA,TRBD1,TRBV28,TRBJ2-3,CASSSRGQCTDTQYF,TGTGCCAGCAGTTCTAGGGGACAGTGCACAGATACGCAGTATTTT